These T cell receptor beta chains were read from a single sample in a study of CD4 T cell repertoires in COVID-19. Measured with immunoSEQ multiplex PCR; TCRdb has only the in-frame clones, and not every one. The sample consists of 65,000 to 95,000 clones, 83% of them appearing once. The sequencing here drew on CD4+ T cells from peripheral blood, taken after recovery from COVID-19. The origin of the receptors is a human donor who had COVID-19. CDR3s include the opening cysteine and the closing phenylalanine or tryptophan. Size is omitted from some rows. Given values are once, few, many or a class for expanded clones.

>-|TRBV6-1|TRBJ2-3
CASSFGSGGLDTQYF
>-|TRBV11-3|TRBJ1-1
CASSLGRAEAFF
>-|TRBV28|TRBJ1-3
CASSLRWTGRNTIYF
>-|TRBV5-4|TRBJ1-1
CASSTGPQGNTEAFF
>-|TRBV3-1/TRBV3-2|TRBJ2-5
CASSQDSSGVETQYF
>-|TRBV7-3|TRBJ2-1
CASSSGLAGVSEQFF
>-|TRBV28|TRBJ1-4
CASRNNEKLFF
>-|TRBV18|TRBJ2-5
CASSPSQGQVKETQYF
>-|TRBV6-5|TRBJ1-2
CASSYLRGSNYGYTF
>-|TRBV28|TRBJ1-6
CASGGSRSSYNSPLHF
>-|TRBV7-8|TRBJ2-5
CASQDHLQETQYF
>-|TRBV28|TRBJ1-5
CASSLSLKGEGQPQHF
>few|TRBV6-5|TRBJ2-1
CASSYSTDLDRQFF
>-|TRBV11-1|TRBJ2-1
CASSSWGANEQFF
>-|TRBV16|TRBJ2-7
CASSQSGQGRHEQYF
>-|TRBV27|TRBJ2-3
CASSLSTGMIPDTQYF
>few|TRBV11-2|TRBJ1-4
CASSPDRANEKLFF
>-|TRBV2|TRBJ2-5
CASSEPQGGTETQYF
>-|TRBV6-1|TRBJ1-2
CASSDGARSDGYTF
>-|TRBV11-2|TRBJ2-7
CASSLGNGNSYEQYF